The 26 T cell receptor beta chains in this list originate from one sample, sequenced in a study of blood T cell repertoires in COVID-19. Sequenced by immunoSEQ multiplex PCR; TCRdb stores in-frame clones only, minus some. The data show around 300,000 clones, 70% to 90% seen once. The source material was peripheral blood. These receptors were obtained from a woman aged 70 to 79 with acute or convalescent COVID-19.

The chain joins TRBV18 to TRBJ1-2; 12 positions match TRBD1. V was clipped by 6 bases and J by 1 base; unmatched bases: 3. CDR1 and CDR2 from the germline V gene are KGHSH and LQKENI. The length of the CDR3 is 15 residues. The CDR3 sequence is CASSGQGAVNYGYTF. Here the CDR3 DNA reads TGTGCCAGCTCGGGACAGGGGGCAGTTAACTATGGCTACACCTTC.

J is TRBJ1-6 and V is TRBV27; D uncertain. V was pared by 3 bases and J by 9 bases, with 12 bases between. This CDR3 region has 14 residues. Germline loops: CDR1 MNHEY, CDR2 SMNVEV (reference sequence). Written as DNA, the CDR3 is TGTGCCAGCAGTTTGGGCCGAGCCGGTTCACCCCTCCACTTT. Translation gives CASSLGRAGSPLHF.

The chain employs TRBV5-1 and TRBJ2-7; TRBD2 aligns across 12 bases. This CDR3 region has 16 residues. CDR1 and CDR2 (germline): SGHRS, YFSETQ. V was pared by 6 bases and J by 7 bases, with 14 bases of the junction left unmatched. The CDR3: CASTKSSLAGGREQYF. CDR3 nucleotide sequence: TGCGCCAGCACCAAGAGTAGTCTAGCGGGGGGGCGTGAGCAGTACTTC.

This rearrangement joins TRBV6-6 to TRBJ1-2; no clear D. The V and J ends lost 7 bases and 7 bases respectively, with 22 bases between them. The CDR3 has 15 residues. CDR1 MNHNY and CDR2 SVGAGI come from the germline V gene (reference sequence). The CDR3 protein is CASTFSGEVLVGYTF. The CDR3 coding sequence is TGTGCCAGCACCTTTTCGGGAGAGGTGTTGGTTGGCTACACCTTC.

The V gene is TRBV30, the J gene TRBJ1-1, with TRBD1 as a possible D gene (5 bases). In germline, CDR1 is GTSNPN, CDR2 SVGIG (reference sequence). Trimming stripped 0 bases from V and 3 bases from J, with 8 bases between. The CDR3 is 13 amino acids. CDR3 residues: CAWSVQGDTEAFF. In DNA, the CDR3 is TGTGCCTGGAGTGTTCAGGGTGACACTGAAGCTTTCTTT.

The rearrangement uses TRBV5-1 and TRBJ1-1; TRBD1 matches at 9 bases. Trimming at V came to 4 bases and at J to 8 bases, leaving 3 bases not matched to a gene. Germline V gene sequence: CDR1 SGHRS, CDR2 YFSETQ. CDR3 length equals 12 residues. The CDR3 spells CASSNGQGEAFF. For the CDR3, the DNA is TGCGCCAGCAGCAATGGACAGGGGGAAGCTTTCTTT.

This chain connects TRBV6-1 to TRBJ2-1; D not resolved. CDR1 is MNHNS and CDR2 is SASEGT in the germline V gene. V lost 1 base and J lost 0, with 7 bases in between. This CDR3 spans 15 amino acids. CDR3 protein: CASSEGVSSYNEQFF. The CDR3 nucleotides read TGTGCCAGCAGTGAAGGCGTAAGCTCCTACAATGAGCAGTTCTTC.

In regard to this clone: This CDR3 is also generated by other DNA sequences in the sample. The V gene is TRBV7-2, the J gene TRBJ2-5; 8 bases are shared with TRBD2. Germline loops: CDR1 SGHTA, CDR2 FQGNSA. Trimming took 1 base from V and 2 from J; bases not matched to a gene: 6. The CDR3 contains 16 residues. The CDR3 bases are TGTGCCAGCAGCTTAGGAGCCAGCGGGGGACAAGAGACCCAGTACTTC. It specifies CASSLGASGGQETQYF.

This sequence joins TRBV5-4 and TRBJ2-2; D not certain. Germline V gene data show CDR1 as SGHNT and CDR2 as YYREEE (reference sequence). V was clipped by 5 bases and J by 5 bases, with 10 bases between them. This CDR3 contains 13 residues. The CDR3 reads CASSGLRTGELFF. In DNA, the CDR3 is TGTGCCAGCAGTGGGTTGAGGACCGGGGAGCTGTTTTTT.

The chain combines TRBV6-2 or TRBV6-3 with TRBJ2-4; 11 nucleotides align to TRBD2. This CDR3 comprises 14 residues. Germline V lookup: CDR1 MNHEY, CDR2 SVGEGT. V shed 5 bases, J shed 6 bases, and the junction held 3 bases outside the gene matches. The CDR3 protein is CASSRTSGSNIQYF. The DNA of the CDR3 is TGTGCCAGCAGTCGGACTAGCGGGTCAAACATTCAGTACTTC.

A few counts support this clone. This chain uses TRBV5-1 with TRBJ1-3, with D possibly TRBD1 on 6 matching bases. From germline, CDR1 is SGHRS and CDR2 YFSETQ. This CDR3 contains 14 residues. Trimming pared 3 bases from V and 12 bases from J, leaving 19 bases between. The CDR3 DNA follows: TGCGCCAGCAGCTACGGGCTCAGGGACACTATCATATATTTT. Translated, it gives CASSYGLRDTIIYF.

The chain recombines TRBV6-5 with TRBJ1-5, with TRBD1 matching over 7 bases. Germline V gives CDR1 MNHEY, CDR2 SVGAGI. This CDR3 comprises 14 residues. Losses at the gene ends were 6 bases for V and 4 bases for J; bases not matched to a gene: 6. The CDR3 spells CASRLNRGNQPQHF. As DNA, the CDR3 is TGTGCCAGCAGGCTTAACAGGGGTAATCAGCCCCAGCATTTT.

This clone was counted once. The gene calls are TRBV6-1 and TRBJ1-3, with D unresolved. The ends were cut back, 1 base at V and 2 bases at J, with 6 bases in the middle. In germline, CDR1 is MNHNS, CDR2 SASEGT. This CDR3 is built from 14 residues. The CDR3 is CASSEEEAGNTIYF. The CDR3 DNA follows: TGTGCCAGCAGTGAAGAAGAGGCTGGAAACACCATATATTTT.

The table lists this clone with a few counts. V and J are TRBV5-1 and TRBJ1-1, with 9 positions matching TRBD1. The CDR3 extends over 14 amino acids. V was clipped by 4 bases and J by 4 bases; unmatched bases: 5. Germline values: CDR1 SGHRS, CDR2 YFSETQ. CDR3 sequence (DNA): TGCGCCAGCAGCCTACAGGGGGCGCGCACTGAAGCTTTCTTT. Its protein product is CASSLQGARTEAFF.

The chain carries TRBV5-4 and TRBJ2-5; maybe TRBD2 (5 bases). Per germline, CDR1 SGHNT and CDR2 YYREEE (reference sequence). The CDR3 covers 15 residues. Trimming stripped 3 bases from V and 1 base from J, with 13 bases between. The CDR3 reads CASSSGPGSQETQYF. The CDR3 DNA reads as TGTGCCAGCAGCTCTGGCCCGGGGAGCCAAGAGACCCAGTACTTC.

This rearrangement joins TRBV7-9 to TRBJ2-2; TRBD1 matches 11 bases. Germline loops: CDR1 SEHNR, CDR2 FQNEAQ (reference sequence). This CDR3 comprises 16 residues. Germline trimming cut 4 bases from V and 4 bases from J; bases unmatched to any gene: 5. The CDR3 DNA sequence: TGTGCCAGCAGCTCCGGACAGGGGGCGAGCACCGGGGAGCTGTTTTTT. Its protein is CASSSGQGASTGELFF.

This chain links TRBV19 with TRBJ2-3; D may be TRBD2 (5 bases). From germline, CDR1 is LNHDA and CDR2 SQIVND (reference sequence). The V end was cut by 3 bases, the J end by 3 bases, with 13 bases between. The CDR3 is made up of 15 amino acids. In DNA, the CDR3 is TGTGCCAGTAGTATCGGGGTTTTTAGTACAGATACGCAGTATTTT. This codes for CASSIGVFSTDTQYF.

This rearrangement joins TRBV6-1 to TRBJ1-2; D is uncertain. The germline V gene has CDR1 MNHNS and CDR2 SASEGT. CDR3 length: 15 residues. The V end was cut by 0 bases, the J end by 6 bases, with 14 bases between. The chain's CDR3 is CASSEAHRGHNGYTF. CDR3 in DNA: TGTGCCAGCAGTGAAGCGCATCGGGGTCACAATGGCTACACCTTC.

The chain links TRBV20-1 to TRBJ1-2; 8 bases match TRBD1. Germline V gives CDR1 DFQATT, CDR2 SNEGSKA (reference sequence). Germline trimming cut 4 bases from V and 8 bases from J; bases unmatched to any gene: 3. The CDR3 runs 11 residues. CDR3 loop: CSATGGGGYTF. As DNA, the CDR3 is TGCAGTGCTACAGGGGGCGGGGGCTACACCTTC.

The CDR3 sequence is CASRGRANQPQHF. As DNA, the CDR3 is TGTGCCAGCAGAGGGAGGGCCAATCAGCCCCAGCATTTT. This chain uses TRBV2 with TRBJ1-5; D uncertain. The CDR3 is 13 amino acids. The germline V gene has CDR1 SNHLY and CDR2 FYNNEI. V gave up 6 bases and J gave up 3 bases, with 9 bases separating them. Full variable domain (rest looked up from reference TRBV2 and TRBJ1-5): EPEVTQTPSHQVTQMGQEVILRCVPISNHLYFYWYRQILGQKVEFLVSFYNNEISEKSEIFDDQFSVERPDGSNFTLKIRSTKLEDSAMYFCASRGRANQPQHFGDGTRLSIL.

This clone was detected only a few times. The chain uses TRBV7-8 and TRBJ2-5, with 12 bases aligning to TRBD2. Trimming at V came to 1 base and at J to 2 bases, leaving 5 bases not matched to a gene. There are 17 residues in the CDR3. The germline CDR1 and CDR2 sequences are SGHVS and FQNEAQ. The CDR3 loop is CASSLGRTSGVQETQYF. DNA for the CDR3: TGTGCCAGCAGCTTAGGACGGACTAGCGGGGTGCAAGAGACCCAGTACTTC.

The V gene is TRBV20-1, the J gene TRBJ1-5; D is possibly TRBD1 (6 bases). Germline V gene sequence: CDR1 DFQATT, CDR2 SNEGSKA (reference sequence). This CDR3 has 11 amino acids. This CDR3 is CSADKGDSQHF. The CDR3 DNA is TGCAGCGCCGACAAGGGGGATTCGCAGCATTTT.

J is TRBJ1-3 and V is TRBV30, with TRBD1 matching over 7 bases. The trim removed 0 bases at V and 2 bases at J, leaving 4 bases unmatched. Germline V gene data show CDR1 as GTSNPN and CDR2 as SVGIG (reference sequence). This CDR3 comprises 15 residues. Written as DNA, the CDR3 is TGTGCCTGGAGTGTGAAGGGGGCGCCTGGAAACACCATATATTTT. Residues: CAWSVKGAPGNTIYF. The whole variable domain, filled in from reference TRBV30 and TRBJ1-3, reads SQTIHQWPATLVQPVGSPLSLECTVEGTSNPNLYWYRQAAGRGLQLLFYSVGIGQISSEVPQNLSASRPQDRQFILSSKKLLLSDSGFYLCAWSVKGAPGNTIYFGEGSWLTVV.

This clone was counted a few times. The sample has other DNA sequences that encode this CDR3 too. V and J are TRBV20-1 and TRBJ1-5; a weak D match, TRBD1 (5 bases). CDR1 and CDR2 from the germline V gene are DFQATT and SNEGSKA (reference sequence). The CDR3 totals 13 residues. V was shortened by 3 bases and J by 4 bases, with 10 bases between the two germline ends. CDR3 DNA sequence: TGCAGTGCTAGTCAGGGAACGAATCAGCCCCAGCATTTT. Protein sequence: CSASQGTNQPQHF.

This chain links TRBV5-6 with TRBJ2-2; the D is unclear. CDR1 and CDR2 from the germline V gene are SGHDT and YYEEEE. V shed 0 bases and J shed 6 bases, with 3 bases lying between them. The CDR3 length is 12 residues. CDR3 sequence (DNA): TGTGCCAGCAGCTTGGCGGCCGGGGAGCTGTTTTTT. This sequence encodes CASSLAAGELFF.

The rearrangement links TRBV5-4 to TRBJ1-3; D ambiguous. V was trimmed by 3 bases and J by 0 bases, leaving 10 bases between them. Germline CDR1 and CDR2: SGHNT and YYREEE (reference sequence). The CDR3 runs 15 residues. For the CDR3, the DNA is TGTGCCAGCAGCTCAGGAGGCATCTCTGGAAACACCATATATTTT. Residues: CASSSGGISGNTIYF.